Below are 18 T cell receptor beta chains sequenced from a single sample in a study of blood T cell repertoires in COVID-19. TCRdb's copy holds only in-frame clones and misses some; the assay was immunoSEQ multiplex PCR. The sample includes under 200,000 clones, around 77% of them seen just once. Sequenced material: peripheral blood. These receptors all come from a man aged 70 or older with active or convalescent COVID-19.

The V and J genes are TRBV2 and TRBJ2-3; 7 nucleotides line up with TRBD2. The CDR3 is 17 amino acids. With V trimmed by 1 base and J by 3 bases, 10 bases remained unmatched. Germline loops: CDR1 SNHLY, CDR2 FYNNEI. The CDR3 sequence is CASSEGWASGYTDTQYF. CDR3 sequence (DNA): TGTGCCAGCAGTGAAGGTTGGGCTAGCGGATATACAGATACGCAGTATTTT.

CDR3 loop: CASSQVGREGVDKNIQYF. For the CDR3, the DNA is TGTGCCAGCAGCCAGGTCGGGCGGGAGGGGGTGGACAAAAACATTCAGTACTTC. J is TRBJ2-4 and V is TRBV2; TRBD2 matches 9 bases. The V gene end was trimmed by 6 bases and the J gene end by 3 bases; junction bases not matched to a gene: 15. The CDR3 is 18 amino acids. CDR1 is SNHLY, CDR2 FYNNEI, per germline.

The chain is built from TRBV27 and TRBJ1-2; D is unresolved. The CDR3 is made up of 18 amino acids. The germline gives CDR1 MNHEY, CDR2 SMNVEV (reference sequence). The V end was cut by 1 base, the J end by 5 bases, with 23 bases between. The CDR3 DNA is TGTGCCAGCAGTTTATGGGGTCGAGCGGACCTGGATCCGTATGGCTACACCTTC. Translating it yields CASSLWGRADLDPYGYTF.

This chain uses TRBV7-6 with TRBJ2-7, with 7 bases that match TRBD1. Germline V gene data show CDR1 as SGHVS and CDR2 as FNYEAQ. The CDR3 runs to 15 residues. V trimming: 0 bases; J trimming: 5 bases; junction bases outside the gene matches: 7. The chain's CDR3 is CASSLARGGSNEQYF. Here the CDR3 DNA reads TGTGCCAGCAGCTTAGCCCGAGGGGGCTCAAACGAGCAGTACTTC.

This rearrangement joins TRBV5-1 to TRBJ2-4, with 9 bases identical to TRBD1. V shed 1 base, J shed 1 base, and the junction held 9 bases outside the gene matches. The CDR3 totals 18 residues. Germline lookup yields CDR1 SGHRS and CDR2 YFSETQ. The CDR3 nucleotides are TGCGCCAGCAGCTTGTGGGGGTCGGGACAGGGCGCCAAAAACATTCAGTACTTC. Amino acids: CASSLWGSGQGAKNIQYF.

The genes are TRBV12-3 or TRBV12-4 and TRBJ2-7; tentatively, D is TRBD2 (7 bases). V lost 4 bases and J lost 3, with 10 bases in between. The CDR3 consists of 13 residues. This chain's CDR3 is CASSSGGGYEQYF. CDR3 DNA: TGTGCCAGCAGTTCGGGGGGCGGCTACGAGCAGTACTTC.

This sequence joins TRBV7-2 and TRBJ1-3; D is unresolved. This CDR3 region has 14 residues. Germline CDR1 is SGHTA and CDR2 is FQGNSA. V was shortened by 3 bases and J by 5 bases, with 11 bases between the two germline ends. CDR3 region: CASSLLESRNTIYF. CDR3 coding DNA: TGTGCCAGCAGCTTGCTTGAGTCGAGAAACACCATATATTTT.

This clone was found a few times. This chain connects TRBV7-4 to TRBJ1-4; D is unclear. The germline gives CDR1 SGHVT, CDR2 SQSDAQ. The V and J ends lost 5 bases and 8 bases respectively, with 9 bases between them. The CDR3 is made up of 12 amino acids. CDR3 bases: TGTGCCAGCAGCCAACACCGAGAAAAACTGTTTTTT. Protein: CASSQHREKLFF. The full variable domain, rest sourced from reference TRBV7-4 and TRBJ1-4, is GAGVSQSPRYKVAKRGRDVALRCDSISGHVTLYWYRQTLGQGSEVLTYSQSDAQRDKSGRPSGRFSAERPERSVSTLKIQRTEQGDSAVYLCASSQHREKLFFGSGTQLSVL.

The chain is built from TRBV5-6 and TRBJ2-1; 11 nucleotides line up with TRBD2. CDR3 size: 15 residues. Per germline, CDR1 SGHDT and CDR2 YYEEEE. V lost 4 bases and J lost 4; bases outside the gene matches: 4. The CDR3 bases are TGTGCCAGCAGCGGAGGACTAGCGGGTTACAATGAGCAGTTCTTC. Its translation is CASSGGLAGYNEQFF.

The V call is TRBV5-1, the J call TRBJ2-7; D gene unclear. Germline CDR1 reads SGHRS; CDR2 reads YFSETQ. Trimming removed 0 bases at V and 3 bases at J, with 10 bases between. The CDR3 covers 14 residues. The CDR3 is CASSLEVPGYEQYF. In nucleotides, the CDR3 is TGCGCCAGCAGCTTGGAGGTCCCAGGCTACGAGCAGTACTTC.

The chain employs TRBV11-3 and TRBJ1-5; 7 nucleotides align to TRBD1. The germline gives CDR1 SGHNT, CDR2 YENEEA. V gave up 5 bases and J gave up 1 base; unmatched junction bases: 8. This CDR3 is built from 16 residues. CDR3 sequence: CASSPGAGGSNQPQHF. The CDR3 DNA sequence: TGTGCCAGCAGCCCCGGGGCAGGGGGGAGCAATCAGCCCCAGCATTTT.

The chain has TRBV18 and TRBJ2-7; TRBD1 aligns across 7 bases. CDR1 is KGHSH and CDR2 is LQKENI in the germline V gene. V dropped 6 bases and J dropped 2; count of bases not matched to a gene: 7. The CDR3 length is 14 residues. This chain's CDR3 is CASSEWDSTYEQYF. The CDR3 DNA reads TGTGCCAGCTCCGAGTGGGACAGCACCTACGAGCAGTACTTC.

The chain uses TRBV30 and TRBJ2-7, with TRBD1 as a possible D gene (6 bases). V dropped 5 bases and J dropped 1 base, with 18 bases sitting between them. Germline CDR1 reads GTSNPN; CDR2 reads SVGIG (reference sequence). The CDR3 spans 15 residues. The DNA for the CDR3 is TGTGCCTGGGGCTTCTCTAGGGGGATATCCTACGAGCAGTACTTC. It translates to CAWGFSRGISYEQYF. Complete variable domain (other parts from reference TRBV30 and TRBJ2-7): SQTIHQWPATLVQPVGSPLSLECTVEGTSNPNLYWYRQAAGRGLQLLFYSVGIGQISSEVPQNLSASRPQDRQFILSSKKLLLSDSGFYLCAWGFSRGISYEQYFGPGTRLTVT.

The chain carries TRBV7-2 and TRBJ2-3; perhaps TRBD1 as D (6 bases). The CDR3 covers 13 residues. Trimming pared 5 bases from V and 6 bases from J, leaving 12 bases between. Germline CDR1 and CDR2: SGHTA and FQGNSA. The DNA of the CDR3 is TGTGCCAGCAGCCGTACAGGGTTTGATACGCAGTATTTT. Its translation is CASSRTGFDTQYF.

Written as DNA, the CDR3 is TGTGCCAGCAGTTACGGGGGGGAAATGGAGTACTTC. Its protein product is CASSYGGEMEYF. This rearrangement joins TRBV6-2 or TRBV6-3 to TRBJ2-7, with 7 bases lining up with TRBD2. The CDR3 is made up of 12 amino acids. V shed 2 bases, J shed 11 bases, and the junction held 6 bases outside the gene matches. Per germline, CDR1 MNHEY and CDR2 SVGEGT.

The rearrangement links TRBV13 to TRBJ2-5; a possible D gene is TRBD2 (6 bases). Per the germline V gene, CDR1 is PRHDT and CDR2 is FYEKMQ (reference sequence). The CDR3 sequence is 14 residues long. Trimming removed 5 bases at V and 1 base at J, with 11 bases between. The CDR3: CASSDSTSQETQYF. In DNA, the CDR3 is TGTGCCAGCAGCGATTCGACTAGCCAAGAGACCCAGTACTTC.

The sample holds one count of this clone. V gene TRBV30 combines with J gene TRBJ2-7; D perhaps matches TRBD2 (6 bases). With 2 bases removed from V and 3 bases from J, the gap between germline ends came to 8 bases. The germline V gene has CDR1 GTSNPN and CDR2 SVGIG (reference sequence). The CDR3 runs 12 residues. CDR3 amino acids: CAWSRGNYEQYF. The CDR3, as DNA: TGTGCCTGGAGTCGGGGGAACTACGAGCAGTACTTC.

The chain has TRBV30 and TRBJ2-1; 9 bases are shared with TRBD2. Germline trimming cut 1 base from V and 8 bases from J; bases unmatched to any gene: 9. CDR1 is GTSNPN and CDR2 is SVGIG in the germline V gene (reference sequence). The CDR3 loop spans 15 amino acids. CDR3 nucleotides: TGTGCCTGGAGTGGACTAGCGGCCTGGGGGTATGAGCAGTTCTTC. Protein sequence: CAWSGLAAWGYEQFF.